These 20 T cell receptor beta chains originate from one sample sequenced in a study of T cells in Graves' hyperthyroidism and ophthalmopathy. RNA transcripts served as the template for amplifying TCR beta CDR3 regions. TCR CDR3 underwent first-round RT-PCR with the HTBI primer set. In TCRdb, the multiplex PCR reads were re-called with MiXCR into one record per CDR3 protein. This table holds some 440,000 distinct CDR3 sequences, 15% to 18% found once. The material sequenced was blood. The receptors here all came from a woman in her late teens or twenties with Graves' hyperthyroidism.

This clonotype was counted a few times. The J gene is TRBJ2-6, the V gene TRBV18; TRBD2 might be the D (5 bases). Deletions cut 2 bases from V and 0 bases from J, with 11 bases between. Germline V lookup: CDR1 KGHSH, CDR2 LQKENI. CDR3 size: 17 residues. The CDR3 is CASSPIKGDSGANVLTF. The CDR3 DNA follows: TGTGCCAGCTCACCAATTAAGGGAGACTCTGGGGCCAACGTCCTGACTTTC.

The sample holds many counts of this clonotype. DNA for the CDR3: TGTGCCAGCACCAAGGACAGCGCCTACAATGAGCAGTTCTTC. As protein: CASTKDSAYNEQFF. V usage is TRBV2 and J usage is TRBJ2-1, with D perhaps matching TRBD1 (6 bases). The V end lost 7 bases, the J end lost 2 bases, and 12 bases lay between the germline ends. Germline CDR1 and CDR2: SNHLY and FYNNEI. This CDR3 is 14 amino acids long.

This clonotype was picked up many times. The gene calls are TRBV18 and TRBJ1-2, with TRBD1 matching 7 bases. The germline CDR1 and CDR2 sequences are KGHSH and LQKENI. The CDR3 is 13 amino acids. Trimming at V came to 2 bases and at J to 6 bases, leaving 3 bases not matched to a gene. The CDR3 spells CASSPSQGDGYTF. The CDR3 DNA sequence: TGTGCCAGCTCACCATCCCAGGGGGATGGCTACACCTTC.

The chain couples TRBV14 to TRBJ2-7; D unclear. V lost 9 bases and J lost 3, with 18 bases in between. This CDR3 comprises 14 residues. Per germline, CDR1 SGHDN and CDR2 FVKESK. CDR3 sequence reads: CASSKRGKVYEQYF. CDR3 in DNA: TGTGCCAGTAGCAAACGAGGAAAAGTCTACGAGCAGTACTTC. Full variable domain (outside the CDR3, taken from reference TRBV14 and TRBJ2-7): EAGVTQFPSHSVIEKGQTVTLRCDPISGHDNLYWYRRVMGKEIKFLLHFVKESKQDESGMPNNRFLAERTGGTYSTLKVQPAELEDSGVYFCASSKRGKVYEQYFGPGTRLTVT.

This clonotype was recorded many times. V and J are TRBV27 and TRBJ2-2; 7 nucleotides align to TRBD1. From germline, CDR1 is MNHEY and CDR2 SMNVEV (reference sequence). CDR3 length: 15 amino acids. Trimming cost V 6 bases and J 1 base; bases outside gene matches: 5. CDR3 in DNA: TGTGCCAGCAGAGAAAACAGGGGGAACACCGGGGAGCTGTTTTTT. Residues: CASRENRGNTGELFF.

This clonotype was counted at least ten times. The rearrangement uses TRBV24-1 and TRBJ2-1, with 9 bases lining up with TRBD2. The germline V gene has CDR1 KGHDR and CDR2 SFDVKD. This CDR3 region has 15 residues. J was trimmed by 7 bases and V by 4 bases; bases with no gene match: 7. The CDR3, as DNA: TGTGCCACCAGTGACGTGGCGGGAGGGGAGAATGAGCAGTTCTTC. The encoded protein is CATSDVAGGENEQFF.

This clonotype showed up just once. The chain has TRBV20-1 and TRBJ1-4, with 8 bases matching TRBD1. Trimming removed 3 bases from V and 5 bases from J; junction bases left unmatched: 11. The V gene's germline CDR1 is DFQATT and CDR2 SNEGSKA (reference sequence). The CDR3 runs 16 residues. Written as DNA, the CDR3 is TGCAGTGCTAGGGATCTGCCGGGACAGGAAAATGAAAAACTGTTTTTT. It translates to CSARDLPGQENEKLFF.

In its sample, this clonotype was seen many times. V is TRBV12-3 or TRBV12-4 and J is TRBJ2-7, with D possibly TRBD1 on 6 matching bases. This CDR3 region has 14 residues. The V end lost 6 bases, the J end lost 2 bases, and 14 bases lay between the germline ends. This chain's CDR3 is CASSLAGETYEQYF. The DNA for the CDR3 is TGTGCCAGCAGCCTCGCAGGGGAAACCTACGAGCAGTACTTC.

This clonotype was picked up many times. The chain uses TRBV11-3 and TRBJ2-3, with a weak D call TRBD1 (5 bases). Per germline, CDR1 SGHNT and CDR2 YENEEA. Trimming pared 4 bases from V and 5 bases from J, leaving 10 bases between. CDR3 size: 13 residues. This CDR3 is CASSSQGEDTQYF. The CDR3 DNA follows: TGTGCCAGCAGCTCCCAGGGTGAAGATACGCAGTATTTT.

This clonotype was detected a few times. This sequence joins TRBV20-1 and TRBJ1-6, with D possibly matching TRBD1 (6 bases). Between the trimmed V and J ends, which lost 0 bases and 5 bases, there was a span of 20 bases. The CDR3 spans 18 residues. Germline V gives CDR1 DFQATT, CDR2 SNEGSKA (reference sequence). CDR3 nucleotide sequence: TGCAGTGCTAGAGATGGCCGGGGGCGGTTATTAAATAATTCACCCCTCCACTTT. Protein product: CSARDGRGRLLNNSPLHF.

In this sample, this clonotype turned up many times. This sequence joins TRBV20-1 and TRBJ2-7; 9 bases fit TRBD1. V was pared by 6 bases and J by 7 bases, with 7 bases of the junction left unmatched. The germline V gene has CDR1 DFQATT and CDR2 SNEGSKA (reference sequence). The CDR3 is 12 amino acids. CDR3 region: CSAGDRVSEQYF. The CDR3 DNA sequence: TGCAGTGCAGGGGACAGGGTTTCTGAGCAGTACTTC.

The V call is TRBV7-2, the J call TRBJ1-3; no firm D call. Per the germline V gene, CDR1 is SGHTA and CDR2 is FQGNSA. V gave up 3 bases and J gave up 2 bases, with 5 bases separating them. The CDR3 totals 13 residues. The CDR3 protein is CASSFDPGNTIYF. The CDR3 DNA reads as TGTGCCAGCAGCTTCGATCCTGGAAACACCATATATTTT.

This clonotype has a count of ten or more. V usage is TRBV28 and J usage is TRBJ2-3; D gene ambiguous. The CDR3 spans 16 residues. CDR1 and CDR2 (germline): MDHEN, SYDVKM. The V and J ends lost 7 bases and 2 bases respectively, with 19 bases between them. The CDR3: CASTRRTATVTDTQYF. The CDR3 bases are TGTGCCAGCACCCGCCGTACGGCTACAGTCACAGATACGCAGTATTTT.

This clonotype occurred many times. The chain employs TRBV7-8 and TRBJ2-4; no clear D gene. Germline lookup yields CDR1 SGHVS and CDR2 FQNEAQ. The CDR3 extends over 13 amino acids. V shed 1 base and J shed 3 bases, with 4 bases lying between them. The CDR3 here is CASSLVGKNIQYF. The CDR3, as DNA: TGTGCCAGCAGCTTAGTAGGCAAAAACATTCAGTACTTC. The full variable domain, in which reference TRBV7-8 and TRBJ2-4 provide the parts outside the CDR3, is GAGVSQSPRYKVAKRGQDVALRCDPISGHVSLFWYQQALGQGPEFLTYFQNEAQLDKSGLPSDRFFAERPEGSVSTLKIQRTQQEDSAVYLCASSLVGKNIQYFGAGTRLSVL.

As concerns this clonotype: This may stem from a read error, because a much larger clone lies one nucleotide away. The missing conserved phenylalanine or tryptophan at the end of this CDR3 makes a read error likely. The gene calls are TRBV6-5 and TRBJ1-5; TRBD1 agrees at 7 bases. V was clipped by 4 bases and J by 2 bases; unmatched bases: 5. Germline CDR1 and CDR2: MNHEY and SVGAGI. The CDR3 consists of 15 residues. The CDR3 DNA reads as TGTGCCAGCAGTTCACAGGGGACAGGCAATCAGCCCCAGCATCTT. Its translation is CASSSQGTGNQPQHL.

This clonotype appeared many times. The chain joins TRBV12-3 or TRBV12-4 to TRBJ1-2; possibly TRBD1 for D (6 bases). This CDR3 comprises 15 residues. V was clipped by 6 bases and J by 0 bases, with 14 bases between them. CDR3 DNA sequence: TGTGCCAGCAGCTCCGGGGACATTCCTAACTATGGCTACACCTTC. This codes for CASSSGDIPNYGYTF.

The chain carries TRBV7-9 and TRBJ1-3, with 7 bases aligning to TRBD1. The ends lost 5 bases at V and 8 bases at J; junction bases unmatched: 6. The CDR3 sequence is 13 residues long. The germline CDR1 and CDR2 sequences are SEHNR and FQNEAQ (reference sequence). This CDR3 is CASSRTGEDTIYF. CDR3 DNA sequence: TGTGCCAGCAGCCGCACAGGGGAGGACACCATATATTTT.

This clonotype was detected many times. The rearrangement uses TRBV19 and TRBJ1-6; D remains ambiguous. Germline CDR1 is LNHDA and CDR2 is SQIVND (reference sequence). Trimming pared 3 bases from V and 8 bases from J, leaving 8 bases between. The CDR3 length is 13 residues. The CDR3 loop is CASSIGSYSPLHF. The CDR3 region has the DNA TGTGCCAGTAGTATTGGTAGCTATTCACCCCTCCACTTT.

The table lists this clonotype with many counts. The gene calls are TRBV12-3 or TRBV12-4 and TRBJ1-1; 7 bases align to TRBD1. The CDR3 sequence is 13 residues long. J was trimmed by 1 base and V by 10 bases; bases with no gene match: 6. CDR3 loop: CAIRQGWNTEAFF. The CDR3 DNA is TGTGCCATTAGACAGGGTTGGAACACTGAAGCTTTCTTT.

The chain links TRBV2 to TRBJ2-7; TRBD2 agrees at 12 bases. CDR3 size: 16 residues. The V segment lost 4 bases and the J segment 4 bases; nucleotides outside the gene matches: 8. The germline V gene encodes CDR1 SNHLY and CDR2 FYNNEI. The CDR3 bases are TGTGCCAGCAGTGGTTCCGGGACTAGCGGGCGATACGAGCAGTACTTC. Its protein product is CASSGSGTSGRYEQYF.